The rows below give T cell receptor beta chains drawn from one sample of a study of cytomegalovirus exposure and HLA in healthy donors. Produced via immunoSEQ multiplex PCR; TCRdb's table is partial and in-frame only. The sample has about 60,000 clones, about 96% seen once. Sequenced material: PBMCs. The receptors were gathered from a man between 18 and 35 years old in good health and CMV-seronegative. Both conserved end residues are part of each CDR3. The D gene is left open where the match is weak. Some rows have no size entry. The others give once, few or many, or a class for an expanded clone.

j_call d_call clone_size v_call cdr3_nt cdr3_aa
TRBJ2-7 TRBD2 . TRBV4-3 TGCGCCAGCAGCCAAGTTCTAGCGGGAGATGACGAGCAGTACTTC CASSQVLAGDDEQYF
TRBJ2-1 . . TRBV4-1 TGCGCCAGCAGCCAAGCCGGGACACCGCCTGGTGAGCAGTTCTTC CASSQAGTPPGEQFF
TRBJ1-1 . once TRBV14 TGTGCCAGCAGCGGCCCAGGGCGTGGTACTGAAGCTTTCTTT CASSGPGRGTEAFF
TRBJ2-3 . . TRBV6-5 TGTGCCATCCGAGGGGGAGCGGGGGATACGCAGTATTTT CAIRGGAGDTQYF
TRBJ1-2 . . TRBV11-2 TGTGCCAGCAGCTTCCAGGGAGGGGGTAACTATGGCTACACCTTC CASSFQGGGNYGYTF
TRBJ1-2 TRBD1 . TRBV7-2 TGTGCCAGCAGCTTAAAGGGGGCGTCAGGCTACACCTTC CASSLKGASGYTF
TRBJ2-1 TRBD2 . TRBV5-1 TGCGCCAGCAGCTTGGGCGGGGGGAGCTCCTACAATGAGCAGTTCTTC CASSLGGGSSYNEQFF
TRBJ2-7 . . TRBV19 TGTGCCAGTAGTTACGCCACATCCTACGAGCAGTACTTC CASSYATSYEQYF
TRBJ1-4 . . TRBV7-9 TGTGCCAGCAGCTCCCACAGAACTAATGAAAAACTGTTTTTT CASSSHRTNEKLFF
TRBJ2-3 TRBD2 . TRBV28 TGTGCCAGCAGTTTAAGGCTAGCGGGTTTGGCAGATACGCAGTATTTT CASSLRLAGLADTQYF
TRBJ1-1 . . TRBV27 TGTGCCAGCGGTAGAGCACCCGACAGTGGGCACACTGAAGCTTTCTTT CASGRAPDSGHTEAFF
TRBJ1-2 . . TRBV6-5 TGTGCCAGCAGTTTTAGCGGGAGCTATGGCTACACCTTC CASSFSGSYGYTF
TRBJ2-7 TRBD2 . TRBV6-1 TGTGCCACCCAAAAAACTAGCGGTAGCTCCTACGAGCAGTACTTC CATQKTSGSSYEQYF
TRBJ2-3 . . TRBV15 TGTGCCACCAGCAGCTCAGTGGATACGCAGTATTTT CATSSSVDTQYF
TRBJ1-1 . . TRBV6-5 TGTGCCAGCAGTGAGGCAGGGGCTGAAGCTTTCTTT CASSEAGAEAFF
TRBJ2-7 TRBD1 . TRBV7-9 TGTGCCAGCAGCTTAGCAGGGGGCGGCGGGCTCACTGGGGAGCAGTACTTC CASSLAGGGGLTGEQYF
TRBJ2-2 TRBD2 . TRBV28 TGTGCCAGCAGTTATCTGGGACTAGCGGCCCTCCGTCGGAACACCGGGGAGCTGTTTTTT CASSYLGLAALRRNTGELFF
TRBJ2-1 TRBD1 . TRBV4-1 TGCGCCAGCAGCCGAGGGACAGGGAATAATGAGCAGTTCTTC CASSRGTGNNEQFF
TRBJ2-1 TRBD2 . TRBV9 TGTGCCAGCAGCCCACAAGCGGGGAGCTCCTACAATGAGCAGTTCTTC CASSPQAGSSYNEQFF
TRBJ2-5 TRBD2 . TRBV7-8 TGTGCCAGCAGCCCCCTACTAGCGGGAGTACTAGAGACCCAGTACTTC CASSPLLAGVLETQYF
TRBJ2-1 . once TRBV14 TGTGCCAGCAGCCAAGATGGGGGCTTCAGCTCCTACAATGAGCAGTTCTTC CASSQDGGFSSYNEQFF
TRBJ2-1 . . TRBV7-9 TGTGCCAGCAGCCGCACTAGCAATGAGCAGTTCTTC CASSRTSNEQFF
TRBJ2-7 . . TRBV18 TGTGCCAGCTCACCCGTGACAGGGACTCGCGAGCAGTACTTC CASSPVTGTREQYF
TRBJ2-7 TRBD1 few TRBV18 TGTGCCAGCTCGCTAAGGACAGGGGGCATTTACGAGCAGTACTTC CASSLRTGGIYEQYF
TRBJ2-2 TRBD1 . TRBV27 TGTGCCAGCAGACCGGGACAGGGTGGCACCGGGGAGCTGTTTTTT CASRPGQGGTGELFF
TRBJ1-2 . . TRBV6-1 TGTGCCAGCAGTGACCAGGGATACTATGGCTACACCTTC CASSDQGYYGYTF
TRBJ2-1 TRBD2 . TRBV28 TGTGCCAGCAGTAGGGCGGGAGGGCCATACAATGAGCAGTTCTTC CASSRAGGPYNEQFF
TRBJ1-1 TRBD1 . TRBV15 TGTGCCACCAGCAGGGCGACAGGGGGTTATCCCAACACTGAAGCTTTCTTT CATSRATGGYPNTEAFF
TRBJ2-1 . once TRBV7-9 TGTGCCAGCAGCCCAGGGCGGTTGGACAATGAGCAGTTCTTC CASSPGRLDNEQFF
TRBJ1-2 . . TRBV28 TGTGCCAGCATCTCCGGGGTGAAGAATGGCTACACCTTC CASISGVKNGYTF
TRBJ2-2 TRBD2 once TRBV28 TGTGCCAGCAGTTTAAGGTATCCGTTACTAGCGGGAGAAAGGACCGGGGAGCTGTTTTTT CASSLRYPLLAGERTGELFF
TRBJ1-5 . . TRBV6-1 TGTGCCAGCAGTGACCGACTAAGGACGGATTATAGCAATCAGCCCCAGCATTTT CASSDRLRTDYSNQPQHF
TRBJ2-7 TRBD1 . TRBV10-1 TGCGCCAGCAGTGAGTCGTTACAGGGGAACCCCTACGAGCAGTACTTC CASSESLQGNPYEQYF
TRBJ2-3 TRBD2 . TRBV5-4 TGTGCCAGCAGCCCAGGGACTAGCGGTAGCACAGATACGCAGTATTTT CASSPGTSGSTDTQYF